The T cell receptor (beta chain) described here comes from a study of Graves' ophthalmopathy and Graves' hyperthyroidism. CDR1 and CDR2 from the germline V gene are SEHNR and FQNEAQ (reference sequence). This CDR3 region has 13 residues. V shed 1 base and J shed 7 bases, with 10 bases lying between them. In its sample, this clonotype was seen once. Being one base from a much bigger clone, this may be a read error. Since the CDR3 does not end with the conserved phenylalanine or tryptophan, this likely comes from a read error. Scientists amplified the TCR beta CDR3 regions from RNA transcripts. The first round was an RT-PCR with HTBI primers, and the second round was a multiplex PCR. TCRdb re-called the multiplex PCR reads with MiXCR, one entry per CDR3 protein. Seen here are 650,000 to 800,000 distinct CDR3 sequences, 35% to 50% observed once, and the top ten hold about 3.3%.

Sequenced: peripheral blood. The clonotype was recovered from an adult man with Graves' ophthalmopathy. The chain links TRBV7-9 to TRBJ1-1; D gene unclear. As DNA, the CDR3 is TGTGCCAGCAGCTTAGGGCTCCCTGTTGAAGCTTTCTCT. This codes for CASSLGLPVEAFS.